These T cell receptor beta chains were read from a single sample in a study of T cell responses to AZD1222 COVID-19 vaccine. Clones were read by immunoSEQ multiplex PCR, and TCRdb kept only the in-frame ones, dropping some. The data contain 150,000 to 200,000 clones, almost 90% of them seen just once; the ten biggest clones take up 5.5%. This specimen was peripheral blood, taken on day 0 of AZD1222 vaccination. Receptor source: an adult in good health. Each CDR3 is given with its conserved first and last residue. A D gene is named only where the DNA matches it firmly. Not every row has a clone size; where given, it reads once, few, many or a size class.

15,TRBJ1-6,.,TRBD1,TRBV6-5,TGTGCCAGCACCCTGGGACAGGGTGGTAATTCACCCCTCCACTTT,CASTLGQGGNSPLHF
15,TRBJ2-1,.,.,TRBV7-8,TGTGCCAGCAGCCCCAGTTTAGGAACCCACAATGAGCAGTTCTTC,CASSPSLGTHNEQFF
15,TRBJ2-5,.,.,TRBV19,TGTGCCAGTAGTATAGGTGGGGGATCCCAAGAGACCCAGTACTTC,CASSIGGGSQETQYF
12,TRBJ1-2,few,.,TRBV29-1,TGCAGCGTTGAAACGAGCGGACTAGGCTACACCTTC,CSVETSGLGYTF
14,TRBJ2-2,.,TRBD2,TRBV4-3,TGCGCCAGCAGCCAATTACTAGCGGCCGGGGAGCTGTTTTTT,CASSQLLAAGELFF
12,TRBJ1-1,few,.,TRBV28,TGTGCCAGCAGACTTACCCACACTGAAGCTTTCTTT,CASRLTHTEAFF
17,TRBJ1-5,.,TRBD1,TRBV5-1,TGCGCCACCCCCCTCGAACCGGGACAGGGGCGGGGGCAGCCCCAGCATTTT,CATPLEPGQGRGQPQHF
10,TRBJ1-2,.,.,TRBV20-1,TGCAGTGCCTGGATGTATGGCTACACCTTC,CSAWMYGYTF
18,TRBJ1-6,.,.,TRBV5-6,TGTGCCAGCAGCCCGGTTCTGGCAGGGAGCTCCTATAATTCACCCCTCCACTTT,CASSPVLAGSSYNSPLHF
15,TRBJ2-7,.,.,TRBV7-3,TGTGCCAGCAGCTTAATGGCGAGCGGTGACTACGAGCAGTACTTC,CASSLMASGDYEQYF
14,TRBJ2-3,.,.,TRBV5-1,TGCGCCAGCAGCTTCGGGGACTTACCAGATACGCAGTATTTT,CASSFGDLPDTQYF
15,TRBJ2-3,.,.,TRBV5-4,TGTGCCAGCAGCCGGGACAGCCGGGGGACAGATACGCAGTATTTT,CASSRDSRGTDTQYF
15,TRBJ2-7,once,TRBD2,TRBV4-3,TGCGCCAGCAGCCAAGACGGGGGGGCGTCCTACGAGCAGTACTTC,CASSQDGGASYEQYF
11,TRBJ2-7,.,.,TRBV2,TGTGCCAGCAGTGAAGCGGTGGGGCAGTACTTC,CASSEAVGQYF
14,TRBJ1-2,.,TRBD1,TRBV10-3,TGTGCCATCAGGGGGGGACAGGGGGACTATGGCTACACCTTC,CAIRGGQGDYGYTF
19,TRBJ2-3,.,TRBD2,TRBV5-1,TGCGCCAGCAGCTTGGCCGGGACTAGCGGGAGCACGGGGGTAGATACGCAGTATTTT,CASSLAGTSGSTGVDTQYF
19,TRBJ1-2,few,TRBD1,TRBV27,TGTGCCAGCAGTACCCACCCCGGGACAGGGGATTTTATTAACTATGGCTACACCTTC,CASSTHPGTGDFINYGYTF
15,TRBJ1-5,few,.,TRBV10-3,TGTGCCATCAGTGGCGGGGGGGCAGGCAATCAGCCCCAGCATTTT,CAISGGGAGNQPQHF
13,TRBJ1-1,.,.,TRBV7-2,TGTGCCAGCGCCGGGCAGATGAACACTGAAGCTTTCTTT,CASAGQMNTEAFF
15,TRBJ1-2,.,.,TRBV7-2,TGTGCCAGCAGCTCCGGTGGGGGGCAGATCTATGGCTACACCTTC,CASSSGGGQIYGYTF
15,TRBJ1-1,.,.,TRBV7-2,TGTGCCAGCAGCTTAGAGGTGGGACCGAACACTGAAGCTTTCTTT,CASSLEVGPNTEAFF
14,TRBJ2-3,.,.,TRBV5-1,TGCGCCAGCAGCTTGAATAGGGGGACGGATACGCAGTATTTT,CASSLNRGTDTQYF
16,TRBJ1-1,.,.,TRBV4-3,TGCGCCAGCAGCCAAGATGGTGGACGCTGGACACCTGAAGCTTTCTTT,CASSQDGGRWTPEAFF
15,TRBJ1-1,once,.,TRBV5-4,TGTGCCAGCAGCCCCCAAAGGGGACCGGGAACTGAAGCTTTCTTT,CASSPQRGPGTEAFF
13,TRBJ1-1,.,.,TRBV27,TGTGCCAGCAGTTTGAACGGGTGGACTGAAGCTTTCTTT,CASSLNGWTEAFF
16,TRBJ2-2,.,TRBD1,TRBV28,TGTGCCAGTAAGAGAAGGTACAGGGGGGACACCGGGGAGCTGTTTTTT,CASKRRYRGDTGELFF
15,TRBJ2-7,.,.,TRBV7-6,TGTGCCAGCAGCTGGGGGACGTCCGACTCCTACGAGCAGTACTTC,CASSWGTSDSYEQYF
18,TRBJ2-1,.,TRBD2,TRBV27,TGTGCCAGCAGTTTAAGAGGGACTAGCGGCCGACAATACAATGAGCAGTTCTTC,CASSLRGTSGRQYNEQFF
17,TRBJ1-4,.,TRBD1,TRBV10-1,TGCGCCAGCAGTGAGGGGTCAGGGGGCCGGAATAATGAAAAACTGTTTTTT,CASSEGSGGRNNEKLFF
13,TRBJ1-4,.,.,TRBV19,TGTGCCACCGAGCGGGGGGCGCGTCGAAAACTGTTTTTT,CATERGARRKLFF
13,TRBJ2-1,.,.,TRBV24-1,TGTGCCACCAGTCCCCGGCCGCACAATGAGCAGTTCTTC,CATSPRPHNEQFF
14,TRBJ2-2,.,.,TRBV28,TGTGCCAGCAGTTTATCTAAGGAGGCCGGGGAGCTGTTTTTT,CASSLSKEAGELFF
15,TRBJ1-4,.,.,TRBV5-6,TGTGCCAGCAGCTTGAGGGGAGGCCGTAATGAAAAACTGTTTTTT,CASSLRGGRNEKLFF
14,TRBJ2-5,.,.,TRBV29-1,TGCAGCGTTCCCCGGGACACATACCAAGAGACCCAGTACTTC,CSVPRDTYQETQYF
15,TRBJ2-2,few,.,TRBV7-3,TGTGCCAGCAGCTTAAACAGGGCGAACACCGGGGAGCTGTTTTTT,CASSLNRANTGELFF
13,TRBJ2-7,.,.,TRBV19,TGTGCCAGTAGTACCTCCCCCGGCACCGAGCAGTACTTC,CASSTSPGTEQYF
14,TRBJ1-4,.,TRBD1,TRBV28,TGTGCCAGCAGAACCGGGACAGTTAATGAAAAACTGTTTTTT,CASRTGTVNEKLFF
14,TRBJ1-1,few,.,TRBV4-3,TGCGCCAGCAGCCAAGGGACGCGGGGAACTGAAGCTTTCTTT,CASSQGTRGTEAFF
16,TRBJ1-3,.,TRBD1,TRBV28,TGTGCCAGCACCCCCGGGACAGGGCCCTCTGGAAACACCATATATTTT,CASTPGTGPSGNTIYF
15,TRBJ1-4,.,.,TRBV6-5,TGTGCCAGCAGTTACTCGACTCAGGGAGAGGAAAAACTGTTTTTT,CASSYSTQGEEKLFF
14,TRBJ1-5,once,.,TRBV5-6,TGTGCCAGCAGCTTGGGGGCGGTGAATCAGCCCCAGCATTTT,CASSLGAVNQPQHF
16,TRBJ2-2,.,.,TRBV6-4,TGTGCCAGCAGTGACTCGATTGAAGCGCACACCGGGGAGCTGTTTTTT,CASSDSIEAHTGELFF
15,TRBJ2-2,few,TRBD1,TRBV5-1,TGCGCCAGCAGCTTCGGACAGGGGGCCGGCGGGGAGCTGTTTTTT,CASSFGQGAGGELFF
18,TRBJ1-5,.,TRBD1,TRBV5-8,TGTGCCAGCAGCTGGGGACAGGGCCACGCTGACGTAAGTCAGCCCCAGCATTTT,CASSWGQGHADVSQPQHF
16,TRBJ1-6,.,.,TRBV3-1/TRBV3-2,TGTGCCAGCAGCCAAGGAGCCCCGGGTGGGAATTCACCCCTCCACTTT,CASSQGAPGGNSPLHF
16,TRBJ2-2,.,.,TRBV19,TGTGCCAGTAGTACTATCTATCGGGGGAACACCGGGGAGCTGTTTTTT,CASSTIYRGNTGELFF
12,TRBJ1-2,.,.,TRBV5-1,TGCGCCAGCAGCTTGGAACCGGTCGGCTACACCTTC,CASSLEPVGYTF
14,TRBJ1-5,.,.,TRBV6-1,TGTGCCAGCAGTGACAGTTATAGCAATCAGCCCCAGCATTTT,CASSDSYSNQPQHF
13,TRBJ2-3,.,.,TRBV11-2,TGTGCCAGCAGCTTGGACCTATCAAGCACGCAGTATTTT,CASSLDLSSTQYF
15,TRBJ1-5,.,.,TRBV19,TGTGCCAGTAGAGCGAACAGGGACGCGGCTCAGCCCCAGCATTTT,CASRANRDAAQPQHF
14,TRBJ2-5,.,.,TRBV13,TGTGCCAGCAGCTTACTGTCTACTCAAGAGACCCAGTACTTC,CASSLLSTQETQYF
15,TRBJ2-3,.,TRBD2,TRBV28,TGTGCCAGCAGTTTAAGCGGGACTTTCACAGATACGCAGTATTTT,CASSLSGTFTDTQYF
17,TRBJ1-1,.,.,TRBV18,TGTGCCAGCTCACCACGGGAAGCGATGGGGTCGAACACTGAAGCTTTCTTT,CASSPREAMGSNTEAFF
16,TRBJ1-1,.,.,TRBV5-1,TGCGCCAGCAGCTTGGATCGACCTACACTGAACACTGAAGCTTTCTTT,CASSLDRPTLNTEAFF
14,TRBJ2-7,.,TRBD1,TRBV2,TGTGCCAGCAGTCCCGGGACAGGGTTCTACGAGCAGTACTTC,CASSPGTGFYEQYF
16,TRBJ1-6,.,TRBD1,TRBV15,TGTGCCACCAGCAGAGTACCGGGACAGGGGTACTCACCCCTCCACTTT,CATSRVPGQGYSPLHF